The following is a T cell receptor beta chain sequence with its context. Its antigen is unknown. Naive CD8 cells lacked CD45RO, underwent positive selection for CCR7 and left out terminally differentiated effector memory CD45RA+ cells. The data originate from a study of shared clonotypes between healthy human individuals. Original data processing: ImmunoSEQ junction-only sequences lacked quality scores, so their filtering differed. Measured with immunoSEQ multiplex PCR; TCRdb has only the in-frame clones, and not every one. The V and J calls and the clone size are those of that table, but D and trimming were determined from the DNA. The table records around 650,000 clones, about 96% of them present only once. Losses at the gene ends were 3 bases for V and 5 bases for J; bases not matched to a gene: 5. There are 15 residues in the CDR3. Germline V CDR1 and CDR2: MDHEN, SYDVKM. Study results and caveats: Compared with memory subsets, naive subsets generally had larger estimated richness. Unshared clonotypes carried lower generation probabilities than those common to all four donors.

The chain joins TRBV28 to TRBJ1-5; 9 bases agree with TRBD1. The source is a woman in her thirties in good health. Material for sequencing was naive CD8+ T cells sorted from blood. The CDR3 loop reads CASSFVTGGDQPQHF. CDR3 DNA: TGTGCCAGCAGTTTCGTGACAGGGGGGGATCAGCCCCAGCATTTT. Based on the CDR3 plus reference TRBV28 and TRBJ1-5, the full variable domain is DVKVTQSSRYLVKRTGEKVFLECVQDMDHENMFWYRQDPGLGLRLIYFSYDVKMKEKGDIPEGYSVSREKKERFSLILESASTNQTSMYLCASSFVTGGDQPQHFGDGTRLSIL.